A selection of T cell receptor beta chains follows, all from one sample in a study of blood T cell repertoires in COVID-19. Using immunoSEQ multiplex PCR, the repertoire was profiled, and TCRdb retains in-frame clones only, with some absent. The sample shows around 200,000 clones, around nine tenths of them seen only once. Sample: peripheral blood. The receptors stem from a man aged 60-69 years who had recovered from COVID-19. CDR3s include the opening cysteine and the closing phenylalanine or tryptophan. The D gene is left open where the match is weak. Expanded clones get a size class; other rows say once, few or many, or leave the size out.

clone size: .; V gene: TRBV30; J gene: TRBJ1-2; D gene: TRBD1; CDR3 protein: CAWRRTGGDYGYTF; CDR3 DNA: TGTGCCTGGAGACGGACAGGAGGAGACTATGGCTACACCTTC
clone size: .; V gene: TRBV10-2; J gene: TRBJ1-1; D gene: .; CDR3 protein: CASSEQGMTEAFF; CDR3 DNA: TGCGCCAGCAGTGAGCAGGGGATGACTGAAGCTTTCTTT
clone size: .; V gene: TRBV6-2/TRBV6-3; J gene: TRBJ2-2; D gene: TRBD2; CDR3 protein: CASSYALAGGRFGELFF; CDR3 DNA: TGTGCCAGCAGTTACGCCCTAGCGGGGGGGCGCTTCGGGGAGCTGTTTTTT
clone size: .; V gene: TRBV5-1; J gene: TRBJ2-7; D gene: TRBD2; CDR3 protein: CASSPTWGGGEQYF; CDR3 DNA: TGCGCCAGCAGCCCGACTTGGGGCGGGGGCGAGCAGTACTTC
clone size: .; V gene: TRBV27; J gene: TRBJ1-5; D gene: TRBD1; CDR3 protein: CASSPSEGARRQPQHF; CDR3 DNA: TGTGCCAGCAGCCCCTCCGAGGGGGCACGGCGACAGCCCCAGCATTTT
clone size: .; V gene: TRBV6-1; J gene: TRBJ2-3; D gene: TRBD1; CDR3 protein: CASSEVRTGGFSDTQYF; CDR3 DNA: TGTGCCAGCAGTGAAGTGAGAACAGGGGGCTTCTCAGATACGCAGTATTTT
clone size: once; V gene: TRBV3-1/TRBV3-2; J gene: TRBJ2-5; D gene: TRBD2; CDR3 protein: CASSGIAGGETQYF; CDR3 DNA: TGTGCCAGCAGCGGAATAGCGGGAGGCGAGACCCAGTACTTC
clone size: .; V gene: TRBV7-2; J gene: TRBJ1-2; D gene: .; CDR3 protein: CASSPSPTETLNYGYTF; CDR3 DNA: TGTGCCAGCAGCCCAAGCCCGACAGAGACATTGAACTATGGCTACACCTTC
clone size: once; V gene: TRBV3-1/TRBV3-2; J gene: TRBJ2-1; D gene: TRBD1; CDR3 protein: CASSQDDRGWYEQFF; CDR3 DNA: TGTGCCAGCAGCCAAGATGACAGGGGATGGTATGAGCAGTTCTTC
clone size: .; V gene: TRBV4-1; J gene: TRBJ2-7; D gene: .; CDR3 protein: CASSFWRSGTLDYEQYF; CDR3 DNA: TGCGCCAGCAGCTTTTGGAGATCCGGTACCCTCGACTACGAGCAGTACTTC
clone size: .; V gene: TRBV9; J gene: TRBJ2-2; D gene: TRBD1; CDR3 protein: CASSLWREQGVGTGELFF; CDR3 DNA: TGTGCCAGCAGCCTTTGGAGGGAACAGGGGGTCGGGACCGGGGAGCTGTTTTTT
clone size: .; V gene: TRBV10-1; J gene: TRBJ2-7; D gene: TRBD1; CDR3 protein: CANPTGGPF; CDR3 DNA: TGCGCCAACCCGACAGGGGGTCCCTTC
clone size: .; V gene: TRBV19; J gene: TRBJ1-2; D gene: TRBD1; CDR3 protein: CASTSTGGSAGYTF; CDR3 DNA: TGTGCCAGTACCTCGACAGGGGGCTCGGCTGGCTACACCTTC
clone size: .; V gene: TRBV15; J gene: TRBJ2-2; D gene: .; CDR3 protein: CATCQSAVMNTGELFF; CDR3 DNA: TGTGCCACCTGTCAATCGGCGGTTATGAACACCGGGGAGCTGTTTTTT
clone size: .; V gene: TRBV18; J gene: TRBJ2-1; D gene: TRBD2; CDR3 protein: CASSPAGLAGNNEQFF; CDR3 DNA: TGTGCCAGCTCACCGGCGGGACTAGCGGGCAACAATGAGCAGTTCTTC
clone size: .; V gene: TRBV7-6; J gene: TRBJ2-3; D gene: TRBD2; CDR3 protein: CASSRTSGGFGTDTQYF; CDR3 DNA: TGTGCCAGCAGCCGGACTAGCGGGGGGTTTGGCACAGATACGCAGTATTTT
clone size: few; V gene: TRBV6-1; J gene: TRBJ2-1; D gene: TRBD2; CDR3 protein: CASSDRTSGSRPSYNEQFF; CDR3 DNA: TGTGCCAGCAGTGATCGGACTAGCGGGAGTAGGCCCTCTTACAATGAGCAGTTCTTC
clone size: .; V gene: TRBV30; J gene: TRBJ2-1; D gene: TRBD2; CDR3 protein: CAWSVGTSGSVDEQFF; CDR3 DNA: TGTGCCTGGAGTGTCGGGACTAGCGGGAGTGTGGATGAGCAGTTCTTC
clone size: .; V gene: TRBV2; J gene: TRBJ1-5; D gene: .; CDR3 protein: CASRFRGRSNQPQHF; CDR3 DNA: TGTGCCAGCAGATTCCGGGGTAGAAGCAATCAGCCCCAGCATTTT
clone size: .; V gene: TRBV28; J gene: TRBJ2-2; D gene: .; CDR3 protein: CATIRGTGELFF; CDR3 DNA: TGTGCCACCATAAGGGGTACCGGGGAGCTGTTTTTT
clone size: .; V gene: TRBV7-9; J gene: TRBJ2-1; D gene: .; CDR3 protein: CASSAGTYYNEQFF; CDR3 DNA: TGTGCCAGCAGCGCCGGGACTTACTACAATGAGCAGTTCTTC
clone size: once; V gene: TRBV12-3/TRBV12-4; J gene: TRBJ1-4; D gene: TRBD1; CDR3 protein: CASSWDRVEKLFF; CDR3 DNA: TGTGCCAGCAGTTGGGACAGGGTCGAAAAACTGTTTTTT
clone size: few; V gene: TRBV7-3; J gene: TRBJ2-1; D gene: .; CDR3 protein: CASSLQGRYNEQFF; CDR3 DNA: TGTGCCAGCAGCTTACAGGGCAGATACAATGAGCAGTTCTTC
clone size: .; V gene: TRBV7-8; J gene: TRBJ1-6; D gene: TRBD1; CDR3 protein: CASSLRGRGQGSPLHF; CDR3 DNA: TGTGCCAGCAGCTTAAGGGGCAGGGGGCAGGGATCACCCCTCCACTTT
clone size: .; V gene: TRBV6-5; J gene: TRBJ1-5; D gene: .; CDR3 protein: CASSYGLSEEHF; CDR3 DNA: TGTGCCAGCAGTTACGGGCTATCGGAGGAGCATTTT
clone size: .; V gene: TRBV15; J gene: TRBJ1-3; D gene: .; CDR3 protein: CATSRDWGDSGNTIYF; CDR3 DNA: TGTGCCACCAGCAGAGATTGGGGAGACTCTGGAAACACCATATATTTT
clone size: .; V gene: TRBV20-1; J gene: TRBJ2-1; D gene: .; CDR3 protein: CSAKQAVEQFF; CDR3 DNA: TGCAGTGCAAAGCAGGCCGTAGAGCAGTTCTTC
clone size: .; V gene: TRBV19; J gene: TRBJ1-1; D gene: .; CDR3 protein: CASKQLGREGKNTEAFF; CDR3 DNA: TGTGCCAGTAAGCAGCTTGGCAGGGAGGGGAAAAACACTGAAGCTTTCTTT
clone size: .; V gene: TRBV18; J gene: TRBJ2-7; D gene: .; CDR3 protein: CASSPAVSYEQYF; CDR3 DNA: TGTGCCAGCTCACCAGCAGTATCCTACGAGCAGTACTTC
clone size: few; V gene: TRBV29-1; J gene: TRBJ1-4; D gene: .; CDR3 protein: CSVRTVATNEKLFF; CDR3 DNA: TGCAGCGTTAGGACAGTTGCAACTAATGAAAAACTGTTTTTT
clone size: .; V gene: TRBV3-1/TRBV3-2; J gene: TRBJ2-1; D gene: .; CDR3 protein: CASSQEHIPHNEQFF; CDR3 DNA: TGTGCCAGCAGCCAAGAACACATTCCCCACAATGAGCAGTTCTTC
clone size: .; V gene: TRBV11-2; J gene: TRBJ1-5; D gene: .; CDR3 protein: CASSLGGVGNQPQHF; CDR3 DNA: TGTGCCAGCAGCCTCGGAGGGGTGGGCAATCAGCCCCAGCATTTT
clone size: once; V gene: TRBV12-3/TRBV12-4; J gene: TRBJ2-7; D gene: .; CDR3 protein: CASRGFYEQYF; CDR3 DNA: TGTGCCAGTAGGGGGTTCTACGAGCAGTACTTC
clone size: once; V gene: TRBV27; J gene: TRBJ2-1; D gene: .; CDR3 protein: CASSLTGFVYEQFF; CDR3 DNA: TGTGCCAGCAGTTTAACGGGGTTCGTCTATGAGCAGTTCTTC
clone size: once; V gene: TRBV9; J gene: TRBJ2-7; D gene: .; CDR3 protein: CASSVELVPYEQYF; CDR3 DNA: TGTGCCAGCAGCGTAGAGCTGGTCCCCTACGAGCAGTACTTC
clone size: .; V gene: TRBV6-6; J gene: TRBJ1-2; D gene: .; CDR3 protein: CASSFDSGGDGYTF; CDR3 DNA: TGTGCCAGCAGTTTTGACAGCGGAGGGGATGGCTACACCTTC
clone size: .; V gene: TRBV19; J gene: TRBJ2-3; D gene: TRBD1; CDR3 protein: CASTVTGAETDTQYF; CDR3 DNA: TGTGCCAGTACCGTGACAGGGGCTGAAACAGATACGCAGTATTTT
clone size: .; V gene: TRBV2; J gene: TRBJ1-2; D gene: .; CDR3 protein: CASSEYRINYGYTF; CDR3 DNA: TGTGCCAGCAGTGAATACAGGATTAACTATGGCTACACCTTC
clone size: few; V gene: TRBV7-6; J gene: TRBJ2-7; D gene: TRBD2; CDR3 protein: CASSLVAGGWEQYF; CDR3 DNA: TGTGCCAGCAGCTTGGTAGCGGGAGGATGGGAGCAGTACTTC
clone size: .; V gene: TRBV24-1; J gene: TRBJ2-1; D gene: .; CDR3 protein: CATSDTDPTLRDEQFF; CDR3 DNA: TGTGCCACCAGTGACACGGACCCCACCTTGAGGGATGAGCAGTTCTTC
clone size: .; V gene: TRBV12-3/TRBV12-4; J gene: TRBJ2-1; D gene: .; CDR3 protein: CASRSSYSEQFF; CDR3 DNA: TGTGCCAGCAGGTCCTCGTACAGTGAGCAGTTCTTC
clone size: .; V gene: TRBV19; J gene: TRBJ2-2; D gene: .; CDR3 protein: CASSWATNTGELFF; CDR3 DNA: TGTGCCAGTAGTTGGGCAACGAACACCGGGGAGCTGTTTTTT
clone size: .; V gene: TRBV24-1; J gene: TRBJ2-1; D gene: .; CDR3 protein: CATRQDHYNEQFF; CDR3 DNA: TGTGCCACCAGGCAGGATCACTACAATGAGCAGTTCTTC
clone size: .; V gene: TRBV6-5; J gene: TRBJ2-5; D gene: TRBD1; CDR3 protein: CASSYSRQGGETQYF; CDR3 DNA: TGTGCCAGCAGTTACTCTAGACAGGGTGGGGAGACCCAGTACTTC
clone size: .; V gene: TRBV11-2; J gene: TRBJ2-3; D gene: TRBD2; CDR3 protein: CASSLEGARGWFQAYF; CDR3 DNA: TGTGCCAGCAGCTTAGAAGGGGCGCGGGGGTGGTTTCAGGCGTATTTT
clone size: .; V gene: TRBV15; J gene: TRBJ2-3; D gene: TRBD2; CDR3 protein: CATSTRLAGGVGDTQYF; CDR3 DNA: TGTGCCACCAGCACCCGACTAGCGGGAGGTGTCGGAGATACGCAGTATTTT
clone size: .; V gene: TRBV7-9; J gene: TRBJ2-7; D gene: .; CDR3 protein: CASSLQGPLSYEQYF; CDR3 DNA: TGTGCCAGCAGTTTACAGGGTCCCCTTTCCTACGAGCAGTACTTC
clone size: .; V gene: TRBV5-1; J gene: TRBJ2-1; D gene: .; CDR3 protein: CASSLGPGAGGLDEQFF; CDR3 DNA: TGCGCCAGCAGCTTGGGGCCTGGGGCAGGGGGGTTGGATGAGCAGTTCTTC
clone size: once; V gene: TRBV5-4; J gene: TRBJ1-1; D gene: TRBD1; CDR3 protein: CASSLPTGANTEAFF; CDR3 DNA: TGTGCCAGCAGCCTACCGACAGGGGCGAACACTGAAGCTTTCTTT
clone size: .; V gene: TRBV5-1; J gene: TRBJ2-3; D gene: TRBD1; CDR3 protein: CASSLGDRRADTQYF; CDR3 DNA: TGCGCCAGCAGCTTGGGGGACAGGAGGGCAGATACGCAGTATTTT
clone size: .; V gene: TRBV4-3; J gene: TRBJ2-3; D gene: TRBD2; CDR3 protein: CASSQDSAGGLDTQYF; CDR3 DNA: TGCGCCAGCAGCCAAGATTCCGCGGGGGGGCTAGATACGCAGTATTTT
clone size: .; V gene: TRBV6-5; J gene: TRBJ2-1; D gene: TRBD1; CDR3 protein: CASSPGQFYEQFF; CDR3 DNA: TGTGCCAGCAGCCCGGGACAGTTTTATGAGCAGTTCTTC